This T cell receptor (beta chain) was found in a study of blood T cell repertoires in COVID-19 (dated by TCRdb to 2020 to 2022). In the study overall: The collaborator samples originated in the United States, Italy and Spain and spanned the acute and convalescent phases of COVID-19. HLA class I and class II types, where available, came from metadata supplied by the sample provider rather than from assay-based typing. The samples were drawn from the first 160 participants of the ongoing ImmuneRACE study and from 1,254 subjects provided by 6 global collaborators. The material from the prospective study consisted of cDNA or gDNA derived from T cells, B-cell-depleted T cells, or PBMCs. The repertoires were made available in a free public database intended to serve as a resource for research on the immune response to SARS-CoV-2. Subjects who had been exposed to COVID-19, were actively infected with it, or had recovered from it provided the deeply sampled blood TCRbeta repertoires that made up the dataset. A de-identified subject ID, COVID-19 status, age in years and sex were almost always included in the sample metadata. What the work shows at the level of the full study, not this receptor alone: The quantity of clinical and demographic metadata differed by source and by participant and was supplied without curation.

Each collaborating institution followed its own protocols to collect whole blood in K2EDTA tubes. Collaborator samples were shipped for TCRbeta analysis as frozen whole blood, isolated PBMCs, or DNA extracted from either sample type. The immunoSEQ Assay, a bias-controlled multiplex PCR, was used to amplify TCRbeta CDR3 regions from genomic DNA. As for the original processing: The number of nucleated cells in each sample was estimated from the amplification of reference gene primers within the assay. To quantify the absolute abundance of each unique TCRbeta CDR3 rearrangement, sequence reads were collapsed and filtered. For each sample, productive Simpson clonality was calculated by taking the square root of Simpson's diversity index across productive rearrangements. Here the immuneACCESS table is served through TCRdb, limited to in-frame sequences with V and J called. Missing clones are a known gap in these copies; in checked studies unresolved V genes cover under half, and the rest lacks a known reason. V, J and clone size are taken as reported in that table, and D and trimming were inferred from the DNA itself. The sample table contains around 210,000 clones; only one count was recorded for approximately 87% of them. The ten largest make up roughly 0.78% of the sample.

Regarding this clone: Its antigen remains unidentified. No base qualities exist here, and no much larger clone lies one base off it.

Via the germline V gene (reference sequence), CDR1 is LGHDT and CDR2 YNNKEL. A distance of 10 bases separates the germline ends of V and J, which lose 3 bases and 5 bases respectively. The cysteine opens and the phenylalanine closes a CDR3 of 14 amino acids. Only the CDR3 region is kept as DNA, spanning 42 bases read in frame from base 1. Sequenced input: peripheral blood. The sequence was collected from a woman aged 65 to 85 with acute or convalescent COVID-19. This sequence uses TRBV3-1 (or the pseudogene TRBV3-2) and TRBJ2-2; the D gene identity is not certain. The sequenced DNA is TGTGCCAGCAGCCACCATTCGGAGACCGGGGAGCTGTTTTTT. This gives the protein CASSHHSETGELFF.